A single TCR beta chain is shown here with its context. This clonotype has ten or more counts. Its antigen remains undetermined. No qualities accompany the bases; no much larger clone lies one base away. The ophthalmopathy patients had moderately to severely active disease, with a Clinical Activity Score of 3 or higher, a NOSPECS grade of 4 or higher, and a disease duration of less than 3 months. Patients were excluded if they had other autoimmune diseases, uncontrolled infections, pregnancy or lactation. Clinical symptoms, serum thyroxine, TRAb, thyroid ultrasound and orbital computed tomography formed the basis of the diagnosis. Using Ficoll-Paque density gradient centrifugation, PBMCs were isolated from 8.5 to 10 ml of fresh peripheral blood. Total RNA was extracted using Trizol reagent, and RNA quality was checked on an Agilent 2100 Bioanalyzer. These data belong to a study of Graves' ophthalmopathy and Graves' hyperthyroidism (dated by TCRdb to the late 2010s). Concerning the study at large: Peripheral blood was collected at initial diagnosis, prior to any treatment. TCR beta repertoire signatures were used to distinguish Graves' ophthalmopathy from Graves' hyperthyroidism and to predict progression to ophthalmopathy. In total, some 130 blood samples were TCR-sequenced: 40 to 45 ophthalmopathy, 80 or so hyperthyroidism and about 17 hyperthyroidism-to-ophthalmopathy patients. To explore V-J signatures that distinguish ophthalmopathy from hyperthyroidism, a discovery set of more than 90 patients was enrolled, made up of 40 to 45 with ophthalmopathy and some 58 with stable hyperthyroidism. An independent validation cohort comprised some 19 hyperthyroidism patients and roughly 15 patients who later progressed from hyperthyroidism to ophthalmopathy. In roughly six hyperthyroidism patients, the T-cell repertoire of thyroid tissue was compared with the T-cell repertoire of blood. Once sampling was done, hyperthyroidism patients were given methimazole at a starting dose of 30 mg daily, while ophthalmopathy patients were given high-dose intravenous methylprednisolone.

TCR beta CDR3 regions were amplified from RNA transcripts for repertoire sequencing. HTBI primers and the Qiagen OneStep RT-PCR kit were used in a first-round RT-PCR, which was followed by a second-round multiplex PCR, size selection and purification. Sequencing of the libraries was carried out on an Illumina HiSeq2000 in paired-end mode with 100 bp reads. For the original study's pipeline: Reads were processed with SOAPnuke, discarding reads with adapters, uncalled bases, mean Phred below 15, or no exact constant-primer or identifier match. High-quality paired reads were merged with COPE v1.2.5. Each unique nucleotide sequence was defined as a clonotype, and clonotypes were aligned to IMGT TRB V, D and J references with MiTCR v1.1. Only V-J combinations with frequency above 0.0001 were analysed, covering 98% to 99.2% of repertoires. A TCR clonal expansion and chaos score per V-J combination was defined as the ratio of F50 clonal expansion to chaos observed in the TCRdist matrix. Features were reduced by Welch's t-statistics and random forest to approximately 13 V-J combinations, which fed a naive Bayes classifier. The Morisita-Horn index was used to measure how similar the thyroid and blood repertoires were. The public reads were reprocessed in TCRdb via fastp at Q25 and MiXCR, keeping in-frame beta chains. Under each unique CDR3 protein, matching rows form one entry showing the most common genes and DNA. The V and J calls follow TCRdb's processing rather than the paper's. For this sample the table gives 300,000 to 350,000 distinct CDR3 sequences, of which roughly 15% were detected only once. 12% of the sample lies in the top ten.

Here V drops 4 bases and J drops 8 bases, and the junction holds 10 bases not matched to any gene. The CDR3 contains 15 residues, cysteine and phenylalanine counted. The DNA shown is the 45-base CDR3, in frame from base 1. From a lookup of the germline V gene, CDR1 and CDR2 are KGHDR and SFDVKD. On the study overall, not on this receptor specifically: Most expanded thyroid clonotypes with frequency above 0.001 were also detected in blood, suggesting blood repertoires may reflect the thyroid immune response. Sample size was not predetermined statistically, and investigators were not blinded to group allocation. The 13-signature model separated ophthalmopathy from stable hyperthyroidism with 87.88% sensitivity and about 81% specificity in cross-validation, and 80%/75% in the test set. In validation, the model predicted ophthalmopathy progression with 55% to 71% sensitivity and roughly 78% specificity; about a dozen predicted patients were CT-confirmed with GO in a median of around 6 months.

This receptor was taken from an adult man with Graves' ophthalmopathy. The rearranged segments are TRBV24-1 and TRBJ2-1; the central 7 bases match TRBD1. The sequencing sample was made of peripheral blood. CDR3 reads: CATSDGTALGHEQFF. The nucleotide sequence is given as TGTGCCACCAGTGACGGGACAGCGCTCGGCCATGAGCAGTTCTTC.